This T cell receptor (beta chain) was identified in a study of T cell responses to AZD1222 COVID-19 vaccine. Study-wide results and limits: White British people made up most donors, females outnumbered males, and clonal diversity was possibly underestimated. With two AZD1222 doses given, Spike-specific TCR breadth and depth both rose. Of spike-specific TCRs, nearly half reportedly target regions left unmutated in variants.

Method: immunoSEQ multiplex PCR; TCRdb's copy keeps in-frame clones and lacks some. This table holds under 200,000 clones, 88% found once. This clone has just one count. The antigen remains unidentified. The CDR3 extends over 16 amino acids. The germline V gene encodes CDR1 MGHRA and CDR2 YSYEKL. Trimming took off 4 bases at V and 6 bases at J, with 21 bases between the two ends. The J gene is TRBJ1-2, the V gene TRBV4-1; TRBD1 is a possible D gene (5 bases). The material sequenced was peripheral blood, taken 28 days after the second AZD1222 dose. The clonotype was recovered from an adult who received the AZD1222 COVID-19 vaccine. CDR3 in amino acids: CASSLLRQGGGNGYTF. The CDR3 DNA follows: TGCGCCAGCAGCCTTCTTCGCCAGGGAGGTGGGAATGGCTACACCTTC.